This TCR beta chain was found in a study of blood T cell repertoires in COVID-19. Study at large: Italy, Spain and the United States were the sources of the convalescent and acute COVID-19 samples. From T cells, B-cell-depleted T cells, or PBMCs came the material, which was cDNA or gDNA.

Study processing details: Reference gene primer amplification yielded estimated nucleated cell counts. Clones were sequenced by immunoSEQ multiplex PCR, and TCRdb holds only the in-frame ones, with some missing. The V and J calls and the clone size are those of that table, but D and trimming were determined from the DNA. Among 40,000 to 45,000 clones listed, 89% were seen once. The source material was peripheral blood. The sequence was obtained from a human donor in a cohort sampled during active COVID-19.

The CDR3 DNA reads as TGCGCCAGCAGCTACGCCTTTGGGGGGAGGGCCCTCCCAGAGACCCAGTACTTC. It yields the protein CASSYAFGGRALPETQYF. V is TRBV5-1 and J is TRBJ2-5; 7 bases match TRBD2. V shed 3 bases, J shed 4 bases, and the junction held 18 bases outside the gene matches. This CDR3 is 18 amino acids long. CDR1 is SGHRS and CDR2 is YFSETQ in the germline V gene. Based on the CDR3 plus reference TRBV5-1 and TRBJ2-5, the full variable domain is KAGVTQTPRYLIKTRGQQVTLSCSPISGHRSVSWYQQTPGQGLQFLFEYFSETQRNKGNFPGRFSGRQFSNSRSEMNVSTLELGDSALYLCASSYAFGGRALPETQYFGPGTRLLVL.